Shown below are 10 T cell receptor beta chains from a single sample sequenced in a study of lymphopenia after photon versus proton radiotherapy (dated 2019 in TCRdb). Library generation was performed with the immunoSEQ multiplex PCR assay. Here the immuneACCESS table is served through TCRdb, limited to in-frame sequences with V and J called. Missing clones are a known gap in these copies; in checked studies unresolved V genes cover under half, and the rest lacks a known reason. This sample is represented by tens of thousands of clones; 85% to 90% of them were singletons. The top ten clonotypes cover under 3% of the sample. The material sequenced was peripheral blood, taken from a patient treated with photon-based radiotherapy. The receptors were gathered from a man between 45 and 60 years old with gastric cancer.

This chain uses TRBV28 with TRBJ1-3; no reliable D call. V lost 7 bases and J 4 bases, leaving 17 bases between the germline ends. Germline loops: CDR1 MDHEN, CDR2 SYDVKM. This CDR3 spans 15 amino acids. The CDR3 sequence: CASNVGGLGGNTIYF. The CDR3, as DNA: TGTGCCAGCAATGTGGGCGGCCTGGGAGGAAACACCATATATTTT.

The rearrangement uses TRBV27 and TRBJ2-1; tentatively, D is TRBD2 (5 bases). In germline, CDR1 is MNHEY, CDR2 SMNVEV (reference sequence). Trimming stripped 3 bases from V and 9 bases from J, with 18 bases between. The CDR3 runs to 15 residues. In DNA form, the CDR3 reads TGTGCCAGCAGTTTGAGTGGGAGTAGGGTGAGTGAGCAGTTCTTC. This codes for CASSLSGSRVSEQFF.

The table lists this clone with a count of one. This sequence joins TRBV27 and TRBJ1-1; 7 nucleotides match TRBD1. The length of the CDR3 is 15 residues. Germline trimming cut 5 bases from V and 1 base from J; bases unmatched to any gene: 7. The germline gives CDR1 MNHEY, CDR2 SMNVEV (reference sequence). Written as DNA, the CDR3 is TGTGCCAGCAGTCTTAGACAGGGATCGAACACTGAAGCTTTCTTT. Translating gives CASSLRQGSNTEAFF.

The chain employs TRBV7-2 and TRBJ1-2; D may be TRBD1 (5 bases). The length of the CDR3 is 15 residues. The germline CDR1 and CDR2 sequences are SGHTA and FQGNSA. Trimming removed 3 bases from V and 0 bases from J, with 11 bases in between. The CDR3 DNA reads TGTGCCAGCAGCTTTGGTGGACAAGCTAACTATGGCTACACCTTC. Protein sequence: CASSFGGQANYGYTF.

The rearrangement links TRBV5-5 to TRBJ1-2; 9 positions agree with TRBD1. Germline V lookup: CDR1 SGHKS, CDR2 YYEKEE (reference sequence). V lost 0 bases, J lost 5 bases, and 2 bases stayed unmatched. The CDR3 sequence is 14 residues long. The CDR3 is CASSLGQGGYGYTF. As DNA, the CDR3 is TGTGCCAGCAGCTTGGGACAGGGGGGTTATGGCTACACCTTC.

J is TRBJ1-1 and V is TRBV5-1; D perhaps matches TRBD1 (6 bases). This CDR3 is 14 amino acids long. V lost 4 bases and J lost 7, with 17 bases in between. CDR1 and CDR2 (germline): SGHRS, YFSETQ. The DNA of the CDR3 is TGCGCCAGCAGCCTGGGACACCAGGAGAGTGAAGCTTTCTTT. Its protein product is CASSLGHQESEAFF. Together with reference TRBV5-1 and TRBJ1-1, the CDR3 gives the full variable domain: KAGVTQTPRYLIKTRGQQVTLSCSPISGHRSVSWYQQTPGQGLQFLFEYFSETQRNKGNFPGRFSGRQFSNSRSEMNVSTLELGDSALYLCASSLGHQESEAFFGQGTRLTVV.

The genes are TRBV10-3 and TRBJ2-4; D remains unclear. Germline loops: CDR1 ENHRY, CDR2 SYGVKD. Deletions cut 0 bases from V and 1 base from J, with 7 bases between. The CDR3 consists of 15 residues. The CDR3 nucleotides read TGTGCCATCAGTGAGTCTGAGTTGGCCAAAAACATTCAGTACTTC. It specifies CAISESELAKNIQYF.

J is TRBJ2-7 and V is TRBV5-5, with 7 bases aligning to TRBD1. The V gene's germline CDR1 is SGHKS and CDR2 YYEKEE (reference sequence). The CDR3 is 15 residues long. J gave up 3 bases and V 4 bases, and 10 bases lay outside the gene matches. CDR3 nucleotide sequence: TGTGCCAGCAGCAAAGGGACAGCTTTGGGCTACGAGCAGTACTTC. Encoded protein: CASSKGTALGYEQYF.

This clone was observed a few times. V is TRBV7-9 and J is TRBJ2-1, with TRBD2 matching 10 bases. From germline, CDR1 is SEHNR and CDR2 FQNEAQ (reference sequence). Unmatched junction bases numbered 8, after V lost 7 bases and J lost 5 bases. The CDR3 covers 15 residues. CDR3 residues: CASNLAGAPHNEQFF. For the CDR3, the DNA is TGTGCCAGCAATCTAGCGGGAGCCCCCCACAATGAGCAGTTCTTC.

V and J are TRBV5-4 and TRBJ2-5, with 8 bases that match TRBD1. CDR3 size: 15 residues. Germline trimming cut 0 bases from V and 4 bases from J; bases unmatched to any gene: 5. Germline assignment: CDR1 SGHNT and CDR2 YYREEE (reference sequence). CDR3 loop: CASSLGAGGAETQYF. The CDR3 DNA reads TGTGCCAGCAGCTTGGGGGCAGGGGGCGCAGAGACCCAGTACTTC.